The source of this TCR beta chain is a study of T cell repertoires in cytomegalovirus infection. In the study overall: Matching HLA type and CMV infection were both indicated by public TCR beta signatures. Study-wide results and limits: HLA-C-restricted TCR beta clonotypes specific for CMV led the ex vivo response.

TCRdb recomputed calls from the reads with MiXCR, one row per CDR3 protein. The sample consists of approximately 550,000 distinct CDR3 sequences, about 15% of them appearing once. There are many counts of this clonotype. No antigen is known for it. Trimming left V 6 bases short and J 2 bases short, with 20 bases between. The CDR3 contains 18 residues. Germline V gene sequence: CDR1 MDHEN, CDR2 SYDVKM. This clonotype was obtained from a human donor in good health (CMV status not recorded). Some clones in this sample may be carry-over from other donors' samples. Sequenced: CD8+ T cells from PBMCs. The chain employs TRBV28 and TRBJ2-6; a possible D gene is TRBD1 (6 bases). The CDR3 DNA reads TGTGCCAGCAGCACCTACGGGACATACCAACCTGGGGCCAACGTCCTGACTTTC. Protein: CASSTYGTYQPGANVLTF.